Detailed here is one TCR beta chain. Antigen unknown. Through template switching, UMIs that included a 6-nucleotide sample barcode were added. TCRdb processed the 5' RACE reads again and assigns one entry to each CDR3 protein, with no DNA. Its table lists roughly 170,000 distinct CDR3 sequences. This entry comes from a study of monozygotic twins with inflammatory bowel disease. Study conclusions and caveats: In patient repertoires, differing immunosuppressive treatments may have added some variability.

The specimen sequenced was blood. The receptor was derived from a human donor with ulcerative colitis or Crohn's disease, or a healthy co-twin of an affected twin (not recorded which).

CDR3 sequence: CASSPDGTEAFF. V is TRBV7-2 and J is TRBJ1-1. Looked up from germline, CDR1 is SGHTA and CDR2 is FQGNSA. The CDR3 is 12 residues long.